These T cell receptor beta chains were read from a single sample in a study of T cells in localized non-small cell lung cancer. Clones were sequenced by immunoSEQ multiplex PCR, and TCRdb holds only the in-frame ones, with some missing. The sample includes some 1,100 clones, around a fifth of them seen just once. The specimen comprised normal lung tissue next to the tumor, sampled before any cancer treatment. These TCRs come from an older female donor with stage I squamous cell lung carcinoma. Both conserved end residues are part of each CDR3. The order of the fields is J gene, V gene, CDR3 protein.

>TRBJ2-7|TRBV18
CASSPTGAYEQYF
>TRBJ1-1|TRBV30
CAWARKGAALNTEAFF
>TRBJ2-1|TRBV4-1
CASSPPGTHNNEQFF
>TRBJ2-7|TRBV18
CASSPPGGLAAEQYF
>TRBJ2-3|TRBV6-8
CASSRAEDTQYF
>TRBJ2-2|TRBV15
CATSPTGDTGELFF
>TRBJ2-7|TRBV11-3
CASSSGTGGLYEQYF
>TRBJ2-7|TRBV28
CASSPGGGQGAYEQYF
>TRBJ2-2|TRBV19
CASSIGGLAHTGELFF
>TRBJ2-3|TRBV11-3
CASSLGDFSTDTQYF
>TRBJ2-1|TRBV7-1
CASRRGTGLAGGPGMNEQFF
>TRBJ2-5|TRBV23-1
CALDHDSPQGPETQYF